This TCR beta chain was sequenced in a study of blood T cell repertoires in COVID-19. For the study at large: Sources were T cells, B-cell-depleted T cells, or PBMCs; the material itself was cDNA or gDNA.

Original analysis: By means of reference gene primer amplification, nucleated cell counts were estimated. Data came from immunoSEQ multiplex PCR; TCRdb stores just in-frame clones and leaves some out. That table is the source of V, J and clone size, and D and trimming were worked out from the DNA. There are a few hundred thousand clones in the sample; about 80% occur only once, and roughly 2% lies in the top ten. V was clipped by 2 bases and J by 7 bases; unmatched bases: 7. CDR1 is SGHKS and CDR2 is YYEKEE in the germline V gene (reference sequence). The CDR3 consists of 15 residues. This chain joins TRBV5-5 and TRBJ1-4, with TRBD1 identical over 8 bases. The source of this sequence is a man aged 30-40 years who had recovered from COVID-19. The specimen sequenced was peripheral blood. The CDR3 DNA reads as TGTGCCAGCAGCTTCCCAGGGGGCAGGGGTGAAAAACTGTTTTTT. This codes for CASSFPGGRGEKLFF. Supplemented by reference TRBV5-5 and TRBJ1-4, the full variable domain reads DAGVTQSPTHLIKTRGQQVTLRCSPISGHKSVSWYQQVLGQGPQFIFQYYEKEERGRGNFPDRFSARQFPNYSSELNVNALLLGDSALYLCASSFPGGRGEKLFFGSGTQLSVL.